Below, 26 T cell receptor beta chains from the same sample are listed, as sequenced in a study of shared clonotypes between healthy human individuals. Repertoires were generated with immunoSEQ multiplex PCR, while TCRdb's copy carries only in-frame clones and drops some. This sample has 2.3 million or so clones, with 93% found just once. The sample taken for sequencing was naive CD4+ T cells from PBMCs. Subset specified: CD45RA+ positively selected. The source of these receptors is a man aged 18 to 29 in good health. Some clones in this sample may be carry-over from other donors' samples.

This clone was counted a single time. The same CDR3 is also encoded by other DNA sequences in this sample. The V and J genes are TRBV6-1 and TRBJ2-1; D is unresolved. The germline gives CDR1 MNHNS, CDR2 SASEGT. The CDR3 loop spans 13 amino acids. With 1 base removed from V and 2 bases from J, the gap between germline ends came to 3 bases. For the CDR3, the DNA is TGTGCCAGCAGTGAAGGCACCTACAATGAGCAGTTCTTC. It specifies CASSEGTYNEQFF.

This sequence joins TRBV4-2 and TRBJ2-7; perhaps TRBD2 as D (7 bases). There are 15 residues in the CDR3. Between the trimmed V and J ends, which lost 4 bases and 7 bases, there was a span of 20 bases. Germline V gene data show CDR1 as LGHNA and CDR2 as YNFKEQ. CDR3 nucleotides: TGTGCCAGCAGCCGGGGGGGAACGGGGGCGGATGAGCAGTACTTC. Translating gives CASSRGGTGADEQYF.

V gene TRBV5-1 combines with J gene TRBJ2-5, with 7 bases matching TRBD1. The V gene end was trimmed by 6 bases and the J gene end by 1 base; junction bases not matched to a gene: 6. The germline V gene has CDR1 SGHRS and CDR2 YFSETQ. The CDR3 consists of 14 residues. CDR3 amino acids: CASTVRTGQETQYF. In DNA form, the CDR3 reads TGCGCCAGCACAGTACGGACAGGCCAAGAGACCCAGTACTTC.

This clone appeared once. The V and J genes are TRBV28 and TRBJ1-2, with unresolved D. CDR1 and CDR2 (germline): MDHEN, SYDVKM. V dropped 1 base and J dropped 2 bases, with 11 bases sitting between them. The CDR3 has 15 residues. The CDR3 here is CASSLSTGINYGYTF. The CDR3 coding sequence is TGTGCCAGCAGTTTATCTACGGGGATCAACTATGGCTACACCTTC.

With respect to this clone: Other DNA sequences in this specimen translate into the identical CDR3. The V call is TRBV15, the J call TRBJ2-1; no reliable D call. V was cut by 1 base and J by 0 bases, with 4 bases left in between. The CDR3 has 14 residues. CDR1 and CDR2 (germline): LNHNV, YYDKDF (reference sequence). CDR3 bases: TGTGCCACCAGCAGAGGGAGCTCCTACAATGAGCAGTTCTTC. This translates into CATSRGSSYNEQFF.

This chain joins TRBV9 and TRBJ1-5; D is ambiguous. The CDR3 sequence is 16 residues long. Trimming removed 0 bases from V and 3 bases from J, with 13 bases in between. Germline V CDR1 and CDR2: SGDLS, YYNGEE. CDR3 nucleotides: TGTGCCAGCAGCGTAGTGCTCCTTAAACCCAATCAGCCCCAGCATTTT. Its protein is CASSVVLLKPNQPQHF.

CDR3 residues: CASGLGSTGELFF. In DNA, the CDR3 is TGTGCCAGCGGTTTGGGGTCCACCGGGGAGCTGTTTTTT. The V and J genes are TRBV6-6 and TRBJ2-2; D is unresolved. This CDR3 contains 13 residues. The germline V and J ends were trimmed by 8 bases and 4 bases, with 11 bases remaining between them. Germline V gene lookup returns CDR1 MNHNY and CDR2 SVGAGI (reference sequence).

J is TRBJ2-2 and V is TRBV5-5; 14 nucleotides align to TRBD2. V shed 3 bases and J 5 bases; nucleotides not matched to a gene: 9. The CDR3 has 18 residues. Looked up from germline, CDR1 is SGHKS and CDR2 is YYEKEE (reference sequence). CDR3 protein: CASSYPGLAGVETGELFF. The DNA of the CDR3 is TGTGCCAGCAGCTATCCGGGACTAGCGGGAGTAGAAACCGGGGAGCTGTTTTTT.

The chain recombines TRBV28 with TRBJ2-5; TRBD2 aligns across 16 bases. Germline CDR1 and CDR2: MDHEN and SYDVKM. Trimming at V came to 4 bases and at J to 11 bases, leaving 10 bases not matched to a gene. The CDR3 contains 16 residues. CDR3 in DNA: TGTGCCAGCAGTTCTCCCGGGACTAGCGGGAGGGCAAAGCAGTACTTC. Encoded protein: CASSSPGTSGRAKQYF.

This chain connects TRBV7-3 to TRBJ2-1; D might be TRBD2 (6 bases). V was cut by 5 bases and J by 9 bases, with 14 bases left in between. Germline lookup yields CDR1 SGHTA and CDR2 FQGTGA. This CDR3 is 13 amino acids long. CDR3 protein: CASSPPGVTEQFF. CDR3 bases: TGTGCCAGCAGCCCACCGGGGGTCACTGAGCAGTTCTTC.

The rearrangement uses TRBV2 and TRBJ2-2; weak D call: TRBD2 (5 bases). The CDR3 has 14 amino acids. The V end lost 7 bases, the J end lost 3 bases, and 12 bases lay between the germline ends. Germline values: CDR1 SNHLY, CDR2 FYNNEI. The CDR3 reads CASTGEFYTGELFF. The CDR3 nucleotides are TGTGCCAGCACCGGGGAGTTTTACACCGGGGAGCTGTTTTTT.

Only one count was recorded for this clone. V and J are TRBV7-2 and TRBJ2-3; 7 bases map to TRBD2. V lost 5 bases, J lost 3 bases, and 14 bases stayed unmatched. Germline V gives CDR1 SGHTA, CDR2 FQGNSA. There are 17 residues in the CDR3. CDR3 residues: CASSPPNGGSLTDTQYF. As DNA, the CDR3 is TGTGCCAGCAGCCCCCCTAATGGCGGGAGTTTGACAGATACGCAGTATTTT.

The rearrangement links TRBV7-9 to TRBJ1-4, with D unresolved. The V end lost 5 bases, the J end lost 10 bases, and 14 bases lay between the germline ends. CDR1 and CDR2 from the germline V gene are SEHNR and FQNEAQ (reference sequence). The CDR3 is 13 residues long. Here the CDR3 reads CASSPGIFRKLFF. The CDR3, as DNA: TGTGCCAGCAGCCCCGGGATCTTTAGAAAACTGTTTTTT.

The V and J genes are TRBV2 and TRBJ1-2, with 10 bases aligning to TRBD1. This CDR3 is built from 15 residues. V was pared by 4 bases and J by 4 bases, with 6 bases of the junction left unmatched. Germline V gene data show CDR1 as SNHLY and CDR2 as FYNNEI. The CDR3 region is CASSADRGRSYGYTF. For the CDR3, the DNA is TGTGCCAGCAGTGCAGACAGGGGGCGCAGCTATGGCTACACCTTC.

The chain is built from TRBV30 and TRBJ2-7, with 7 bases matching TRBD1. The CDR3 loop spans 14 amino acids. J lost 5 bases, V lost 3 bases, and 10 bases had no gene match. Germline V lookup: CDR1 GTSNPN, CDR2 SVGIG (reference sequence). CDR3 loop: CAWRRRLRGHEQYF. Here the CDR3 DNA reads TGTGCCTGGAGACGACGACTAAGGGGGCACGAGCAGTACTTC.

This chain joins TRBV9 and TRBJ2-2; TRBD2 matches at 11 bases. The V segment lost 4 bases and the J segment 1 base; nucleotides outside the gene matches: 3. The CDR3 is 16 residues long. Germline lookup yields CDR1 SGDLS and CDR2 YYNGEE. Written as DNA, the CDR3 is TGTGCCAGCAGCCCAGGGACTAGCGGGAACACCGGGGAGCTGTTTTTT. It encodes CASSPGTSGNTGELFF.

This chain connects TRBV5-1 to TRBJ2-5; the D gene is possibly TRBD1 (5 bases). Trimming shortened V by 0 bases and J by 3 bases, and 12 bases separated the two germline ends. The CDR3 is made up of 15 amino acids. From germline, CDR1 is SGHRS and CDR2 YFSETQ. CDR3 nucleotide sequence: TGCGCCAGCAGCTTGGTGGCCGGACAAGAAGAGACCCAGTACTTC. Translated, it gives CASSLVAGQEETQYF. Full variable domain (outside the CDR3, taken from reference TRBV5-1 and TRBJ2-5): KAGVTQTPRYLIKTRGQQVTLSCSPISGHRSVSWYQQTPGQGLQFLFEYFSETQRNKGNFPGRFSGRQFSNSRSEMNVSTLELGDSALYLCASSLVAGQEETQYFGPGTRLLVL.

This chain joins TRBV7-2 and TRBJ2-3; D gene unclear. Germline CDR1 and CDR2: SGHTA and FQGNSA. The CDR3 length is 15 residues. V was trimmed by 4 bases and J by 2 bases, leaving 13 bases between them. The CDR3 spells CASSSHGTNTDTQYF. CDR3 DNA sequence: TGTGCCAGCAGCTCACACGGCACTAACACAGATACGCAGTATTTT.

This chain joins TRBV29-1 and TRBJ2-7; TRBD2 might be the D (5 bases). The CDR3 has 12 residues. The V and J ends lost 7 bases and 1 base respectively, with 11 bases between them. Germline V gene data show CDR1 as SQVTM and CDR2 as ANQGSEA. CDR3 sequence (DNA): TGCAGCGCCGAGGGAAAATCCTACGAGCAGTACTTC. Encoded protein: CSAEGKSYEQYF.

V gene TRBV28 combines with J gene TRBJ2-7; TRBD2 agrees at 9 bases. V was clipped by 3 bases and J by 4 bases; unmatched bases: 10. The CDR3 has 16 residues. Germline loops: CDR1 MDHEN, CDR2 SYDVKM. The CDR3 bases are TGTGCCAGCAGTTTGCCGGGACTAGCCCCCACATACGAGCAGTACTTC. Its translation: CASSLPGLAPTYEQYF.

The chain carries TRBV9 and TRBJ2-1; 10 bases map to TRBD2. The CDR3 sequence is 17 residues long. Per germline, CDR1 SGDLS and CDR2 YYNGEE. J lost 12 bases, V lost 6 bases, and 21 bases had no gene match. The CDR3 sequence is CASTATGRTSGAGAQFF. The CDR3 coding sequence is TGTGCCAGCACCGCGACAGGAAGGACTAGCGGTGCGGGGGCGCAGTTCTTC.

This clone is a singleton in its sample. A read error may produce the germline difference seen at one junction end. The rearrangement links TRBV2 to TRBJ2-1; 13 bases map to TRBD2. Germline V lookup: CDR1 SNHLY, CDR2 FYNNEI. The CDR3 is 12 residues long. The DNA of the CDR3 is TGTGCCAGCAGTCCGGGACTAGCGGGACCGGTCTTC. The encoded protein is CASSPGLAGPVF. The entire variable domain, with the rest obtained from reference TRBV2 and TRBJ2-1, is as follows: EPEVTQTPSHQVTQMGQEVILRCVPISNHLYFYWYRQILGQKVEFLVSFYNNEISEKSEIFDDQFSVERPDGSNFTLKIRSTKLEDSAMYFCASSPGLAGPVFGPGTRLTVL.

The chain joins TRBV28 to TRBJ2-1; D possibly uses TRBD1 or TRBD2 (6 bases each). This CDR3 has 13 residues. Trimming left V 5 bases short and J 9 bases short, with 14 bases between. The germline V gene has CDR1 MDHEN and CDR2 SYDVKM. In DNA, the CDR3 is TGTGCCAGCAGTGGGAGGACAGTCGGTGAGCAGTTCTTC. This sequence encodes CASSGRTVGEQFF.

The CDR3 here is CASSLRSGGGYEQYF. In DNA, the CDR3 is TGTGCCAGCAGCTTAAGATCCGGGGGTGGATACGAGCAGTACTTC. The chain employs TRBV7-3 and TRBJ2-7, with D maybe TRBD2 (6 bases). The germline V and J ends were trimmed by 1 base and 4 bases, with 14 bases remaining between them. CDR1 and CDR2 (germline): SGHTA, FQGTGA. The CDR3 consists of 15 residues.

This chain links TRBV10-3 with TRBJ2-7; 9 bases fit TRBD2. The ends lost 3 bases at V and 2 bases at J; junction bases unmatched: 11. CDR3 length: 17 residues. Per germline, CDR1 ENHRY and CDR2 SYGVKD. In DNA, the CDR3 is TGTGCCATCAGTGATGGGGCTAGCGGGGAAATCCCCTACGAGCAGTACTTC. Protein sequence: CAISDGASGEIPYEQYF.

In this sample, this clone turned up once. In the same sample, other DNA sequences code for this CDR3. The gene calls are TRBV5-1 and TRBJ2-1; possible D gene TRBD2, 5 bases. Germline-derived CDR1 and CDR2 are SGHRS and YFSETQ. This CDR3 is built from 15 residues. Trimming cost V 0 bases and J 3 bases, with 10 bases left between them. CDR3 sequence: CASSLGGRSYNEQFF. The CDR3, as DNA: TGCGCCAGCAGCTTGGGAGGGAGAAGCTACAATGAGCAGTTCTTC.